These 10 T cell receptor beta chains were all obtained from the same sample, sequenced in a study of T cells after yellow fever vaccination. TCRdb itself ran the 5' RACE reads through MiXCR, one entry per CDR3 protein. The table shows some 130,000 distinct CDR3 sequences, with around 6.3% occurring only once. The specimen comprised CD4+ T cells sorted from PBMCs, sampled 10 days after the yellow fever booster vaccination. The origin of the receptors is a man aged 25 to 45 who received the YFV17D yellow fever vaccine.

The chain has TRBV5-4 and TRBJ2-2; 10 bases fit TRBD2. This CDR3 region has 17 residues. Looked up from germline, CDR1 is SGHNT and CDR2 is YYREEE (reference sequence). The J segment lost 1 base and the V segment lost 9 bases, leaving 12 bases of the junction unmatched. The CDR3 sequence: CATQGSGRGLNTGELFF. The DNA of the CDR3 is TGTGCCACCCAGGGGAGCGGGAGGGGTTTGAACACCGGGGAGCTGTTTTTT.

This clonotype was seen ten or more times. The V call is TRBV18, the J call TRBJ2-5, with unresolved D. The CDR3 is 12 amino acids. Per the germline V gene, CDR1 is KGHSH and CDR2 is LQKENI. V dropped 1 base and J dropped 5 bases, with 5 bases sitting between them. The CDR3 protein is CASSPQGETQYF. The CDR3 DNA reads TGTGCCAGCTCACCACAAGGCGAGACCCAGTACTTC.

This clonotype came up many times. The gene calls are TRBV5-1 and TRBJ2-2; a weak D match, TRBD2 (6 bases). V lost 4 bases to trimming and J lost 0 bases, with 10 bases between them. The CDR3 is 15 residues long. Germline assignment: CDR1 SGHRS and CDR2 YFSETQ. Here the CDR3 DNA reads TGCGCCAGCAGCGCGGGACTGGCGAACACCGGGGAGCTGTTTTTT. It specifies CASSAGLANTGELFF.

This clonotype was recorded at least ten times. This chain links TRBV20-1 with TRBJ2-7; the D gene is possibly TRBD1 (6 bases). CDR1 DFQATT and CDR2 SNEGSKA come from the germline V gene (reference sequence). V lost 3 bases and J 6 bases, leaving 18 bases between the germline ends. The CDR3 has 14 residues. CDR3 region: CSARERTTRGEQYF. The DNA of the CDR3 is TGCAGTGCTAGGGAACGGACAACCAGGGGCGAGCAGTACTTC.

V is TRBV5-1 and J is TRBJ2-1; a possible D gene is TRBD2 (6 bases). This CDR3 spans 13 amino acids. Between the trimmed V and J ends, which lost 3 bases and 2 bases, there was a span of 6 bases. Germline loops: CDR1 SGHRS, CDR2 YFSETQ. The CDR3 region has the DNA TGCGCCAGCAGCTCGGGAGCCTACAATGAGCAGTTCTTC. As protein: CASSSGAYNEQFF.

This clonotype occurred many times. V gene TRBV7-3 combines with J gene TRBJ2-7; the D is unclear. Germline lookup yields CDR1 SGHTA and CDR2 FQGTGA. The V end was cut by 1 base, the J end by 6 bases, with 16 bases between. The CDR3 covers 15 residues. In nucleotides, the CDR3 is TGTGCCAGCAGCTTAAATTCCCCTGGGCTAGGCGAGCAGTACTTC. This gives the protein CASSLNSPGLGEQYF.

This clonotype appeared many times. This chain's CDR3 is CASSTQRLLAKNIQYF. DNA for the CDR3: TGTGCCAGCAGCACCCAGAGACTGCTAGCCAAAAACATTCAGTACTTC. This chain uses TRBV7-8 with TRBJ2-4; D remains unclear. The CDR3 is 16 amino acids. Germline CDR1 is SGHVS and CDR2 is FQNEAQ. The germline V and J ends were trimmed by 5 bases and 0 bases, with 14 bases remaining between them. The full variable domain, completed using reference TRBV7-8 and TRBJ2-4, is GAGVSQSPRYKVAKRGQDVALRCDPISGHVSLFWYQQALGQGPEFLTYFQNEAQLDKSGLPSDRFFAERPEGSVSTLKIQRTQQEDSAVYLCASSTQRLLAKNIQYFGAGTRLSVL.

Ten or more counts support this clonotype. This chain joins TRBV6-5 and TRBJ1-3; D call uncertain. Germline V gene sequence: CDR1 MNHEY, CDR2 SVGAGI. This CDR3 is 11 amino acids long. The V gene lost 8 bases and the J gene lost 6 bases, with 8 bases spanning the gap. CDR3: CASGIANTIYF. CDR3 coding DNA: TGTGCCAGCGGGATAGCAAACACCATATATTTT.

This clonotype was recorded at least ten times. CDR3 bases: TGCAGTGCTAGACCAGGTGGCACCTACGAGCAGTACTTC. Protein: CSARPGGTYEQYF. The V gene is TRBV20-1, the J gene TRBJ2-7; D not certain. Trimming shortened V by 2 bases and J by 2 bases, and 10 bases separated the two germline ends. Germline V gene lookup returns CDR1 DFQATT and CDR2 SNEGSKA (reference sequence). The CDR3 contains 13 residues.

This clonotype was recorded many times. CDR3 sequence reads: CASSLLTSGRYPGGTDTQYF. CDR3 in DNA: TGTGCCAGCAGCTTATTGACTAGCGGGAGGTACCCGGGGGGCACAGATACGCAGTATTTT. This sequence joins TRBV7-2 and TRBJ2-3; 13 bases are shared with TRBD2. The CDR3 contains 20 residues. V was clipped by 2 bases and J by 1 base; unmatched bases: 12. Germline CDR1 SGHTA, CDR2 FQGNSA.